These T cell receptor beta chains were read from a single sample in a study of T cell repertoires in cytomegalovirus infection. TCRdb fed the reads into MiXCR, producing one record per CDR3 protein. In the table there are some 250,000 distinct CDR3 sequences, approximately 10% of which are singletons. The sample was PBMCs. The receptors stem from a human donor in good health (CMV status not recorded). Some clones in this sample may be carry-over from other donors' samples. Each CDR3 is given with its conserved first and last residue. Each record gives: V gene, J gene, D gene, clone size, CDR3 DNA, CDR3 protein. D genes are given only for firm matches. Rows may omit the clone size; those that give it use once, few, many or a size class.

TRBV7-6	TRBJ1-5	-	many	TGTGCCAGCAGCTTAGGGACAGGCAATCAGCCCCAGCATTTT	CASSLGTGNQPQHF
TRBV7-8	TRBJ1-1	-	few	TGTGCCAGCAGCTTTTCGACAGTAATGAACACTGAAGCTTTCTTT	CASSFSTVMNTEAFF
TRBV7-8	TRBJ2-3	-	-	TGTGCCAGCAGCTTACCGGGGGCGACAGATACGCAGTATTTT	CASSLPGATDTQYF
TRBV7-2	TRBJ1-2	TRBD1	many	TGTGCCAGCAGCTTACTAGGACAGGGACGGTATGGCTACACCTTC	CASSLLGQGRYGYTF
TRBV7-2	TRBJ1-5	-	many	TGTGCCAGCAGCTTTGATAGCAATCAGCCCCAGCATTTT	CASSFDSNQPQHF
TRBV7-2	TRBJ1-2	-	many	TGTGCCAGCAGCGGGGGCAGAGCCTATGGCTACACCTTC	CASSGGRAYGYTF
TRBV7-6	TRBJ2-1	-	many	TGTGCCAGCAGCTTAGCGATGGACACCAATGAGCAGTTCTTC	CASSLAMDTNEQFF
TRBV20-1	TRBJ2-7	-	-	TGCAGTGCTAGAGGACAACTCGAGCAGTACTTC	CSARGQLEQYF
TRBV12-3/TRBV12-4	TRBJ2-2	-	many	TGTGCCAGCAGTTCCCCCGGGGGATCTACCGGGGAGCTGTTTTTT	CASSSPGGSTGELFF
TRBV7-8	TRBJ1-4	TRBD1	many	TGTGCCAGCAGCCCAAGGCCCAGGGGGGCGACTAATGAAAAACTGTTTTTT	CASSPRPRGATNEKLFF
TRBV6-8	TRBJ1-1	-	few	TGTGCCAGCAGCACATTAACTGAAGCTTTCTTT	CASSTLTEAFF
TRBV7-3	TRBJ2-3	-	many	TGTGCCAGCAGCTTAGGCAGGGGTGGAGGTACAGATACGCAGTATTTT	CASSLGRGGGTDTQYF
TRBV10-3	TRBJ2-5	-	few	TGTGCCATCAGTGAGCACTCTTCCCAAGAGACCCAGTACTTC	CAISEHSSQETQYF
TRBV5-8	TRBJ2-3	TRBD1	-	TGTGCCAGCAGCTTGGGGGGACAGCCCACAAATACGCAGTATTTT	CASSLGGQPTNTQYF
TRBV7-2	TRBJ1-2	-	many	TGTGCCAGCAGCTCCCCCGCGGACTATGGCTACACCTTC	CASSSPADYGYTF
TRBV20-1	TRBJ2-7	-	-	TGCAGTGCTAGAGATGGACAACCCCCTTGGGACGAGCAGTACTTC	CSARDGQPPWDEQYF
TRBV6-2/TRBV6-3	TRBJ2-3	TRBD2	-	TGTGCCAGCAGTTACTGGCTAGCGGATGGGGGAGATACGCAGTATTTT	CASSYWLADGGDTQYF
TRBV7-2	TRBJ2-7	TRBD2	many	TGTGCCAGCAGCGAACTAGCGCTATCCTACGAGCAGTACTTC	CASSELALSYEQYF
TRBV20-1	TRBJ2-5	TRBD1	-	TGCAGTGCTAGAGATTCGAACAGGGGTCATGAGACCCAGTACTTC	CSARDSNRGHETQYF
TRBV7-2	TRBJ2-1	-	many	TGTGCCAGCAGCTTAGACCCGGGGCTGGGTGTGGATGAGCAGTTCTTC	CASSLDPGLGVDEQFF
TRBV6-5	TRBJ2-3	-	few	TGTGCCAGCAGTTACACTGGGGGACTTGCGCTGGATACGCAGTATTTT	CASSYTGGLALDTQYF
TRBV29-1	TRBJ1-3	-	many	TGCAGCGTTGAAGGGGGTTTAGGAACCTCTGGAAACACCATATATTTT	CSVEGGLGTSGNTIYF